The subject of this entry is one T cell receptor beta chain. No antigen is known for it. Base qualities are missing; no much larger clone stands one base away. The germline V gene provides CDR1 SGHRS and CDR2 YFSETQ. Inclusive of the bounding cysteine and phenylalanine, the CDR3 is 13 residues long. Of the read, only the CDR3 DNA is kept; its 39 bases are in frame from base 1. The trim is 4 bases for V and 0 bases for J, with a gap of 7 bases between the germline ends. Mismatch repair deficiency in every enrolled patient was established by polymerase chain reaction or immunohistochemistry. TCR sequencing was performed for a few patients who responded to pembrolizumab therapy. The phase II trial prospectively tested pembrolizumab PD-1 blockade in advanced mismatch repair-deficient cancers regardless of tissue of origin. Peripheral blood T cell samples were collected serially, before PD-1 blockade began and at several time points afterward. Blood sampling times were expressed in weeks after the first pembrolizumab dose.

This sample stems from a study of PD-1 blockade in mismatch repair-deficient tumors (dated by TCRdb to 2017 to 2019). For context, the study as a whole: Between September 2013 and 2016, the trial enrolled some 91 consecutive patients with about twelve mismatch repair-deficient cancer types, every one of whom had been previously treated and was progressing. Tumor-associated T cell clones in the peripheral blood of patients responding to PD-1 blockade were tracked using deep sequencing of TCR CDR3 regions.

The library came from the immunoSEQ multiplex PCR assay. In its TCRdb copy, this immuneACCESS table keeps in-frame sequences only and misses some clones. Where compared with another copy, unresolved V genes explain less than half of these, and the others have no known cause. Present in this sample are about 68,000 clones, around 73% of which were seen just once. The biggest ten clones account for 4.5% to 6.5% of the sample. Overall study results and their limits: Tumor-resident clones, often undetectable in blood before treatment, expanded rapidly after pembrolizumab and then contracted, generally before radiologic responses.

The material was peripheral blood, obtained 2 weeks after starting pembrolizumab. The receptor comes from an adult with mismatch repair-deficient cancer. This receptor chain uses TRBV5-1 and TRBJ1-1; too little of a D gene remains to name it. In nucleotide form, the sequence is TGCGCCAGCAGCGCGGGGATGAACACTGAAGCTTTCTTT. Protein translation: CASSAGMNTEAFF.